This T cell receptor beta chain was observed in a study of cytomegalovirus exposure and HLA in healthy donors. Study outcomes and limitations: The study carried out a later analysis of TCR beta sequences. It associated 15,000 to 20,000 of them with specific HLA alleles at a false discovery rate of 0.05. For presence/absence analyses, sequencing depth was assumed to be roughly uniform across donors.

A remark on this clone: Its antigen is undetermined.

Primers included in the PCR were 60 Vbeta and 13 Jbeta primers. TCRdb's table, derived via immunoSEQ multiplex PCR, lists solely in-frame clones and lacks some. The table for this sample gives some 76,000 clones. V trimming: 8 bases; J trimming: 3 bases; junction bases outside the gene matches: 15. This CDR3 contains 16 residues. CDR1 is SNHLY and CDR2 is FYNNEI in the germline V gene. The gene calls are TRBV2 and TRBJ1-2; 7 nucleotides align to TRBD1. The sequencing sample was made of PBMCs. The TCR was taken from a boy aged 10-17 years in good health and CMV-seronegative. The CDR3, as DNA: TGTGCCAGCTTCGGGGACAGCGGGCTACTTGACTATGGCTACACCTTC. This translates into CASFGDSGLLDYGYTF.